Described below is a single T cell receptor beta chain sequence and its context. The data stem from a study of blood T cell repertoires in COVID-19. Study-level information: Italy, Spain and the United States were the sources of the convalescent and acute COVID-19 samples. PBMCs, B-cell-depleted T cells, or T cells were the source of the cDNA or gDNA that made up the material.

Authors' processing steps: Scientists estimated how many nucleated cells there were by amplifying reference gene primers. Assay: immunoSEQ multiplex PCR; the TCRdb copy retains only in-frame clones and omits some. Clone size and the V and J calls come from that table; the DNA yielded D and trimming. The sample has 200,000 to 300,000 clones; less than 90% are singletons. Per germline, CDR1 SGHRS and CDR2 YFSETQ. There are 16 residues in the CDR3. Trimming pared 0 bases from V and 4 bases from J, leaving 17 bases between. The TCR was taken from a young man with active or convalescent COVID-19. The sequenced sample consisted of peripheral blood. The genes are TRBV5-1 and TRBJ2-7; D is possibly TRBD2 (6 bases). DNA of the CDR3: TGCGCCAGCAGCTTGGGGCGGGACCGGATCCTTTACGAGCAGTACTTC. It encodes CASSLGRDRILYEQYF.